This is a list of T cell receptor beta chains from one sample in a study of T cell changes during pregnancy in multiple sclerosis. Profiling relied on immunoSEQ multiplex PCR, and the TCRdb table lists in-frame clones only, not all of them. The sample records about 57,000 clones, less than 95% being singletons. The input for sequencing was peripheral blood, taken after pregnancy. The receptors come from a female donor in good health, enrolled as a control in a pregnancy study. The CDR3 runs from the conserved cysteine through the conserved F or W. D genes are given only for firm matches. Rows give clone size only sometimes, using once, few, many, or a class for an expanded clone.

j_call clone_size v_call d_call cdr3_nt cdr3_aa
TRBJ1-2 NA TRBV18 NA TGTGCCAGCTCACCGGACAGAAACTATGGCTACACCTTC CASSPDRNYGYTF
TRBJ2-5 large TRBV12-2 NA TGTGCAAGTCGCACAACTAGCGGGGGGATCCAAGAGACCCAGTACTTC CASRTTSGGIQETQYF
TRBJ2-7 NA TRBV28 NA TGTGCCAGCAGTTTACGTCTAGAACCCTACGAGCAGTACTTC CASSLRLEPYEQYF
TRBJ2-3 NA TRBV9 TRBD2 TGTGCCAGCAGCGCAAGCGGGGCCACAGATACGCAGTATTTT CASSASGATDTQYF
TRBJ1-1 NA TRBV6-5 NA TGTGCCATCAGTGGTACGAGCACCGGGCGAGGGGAAGCTTTCTTT CAISGTSTGRGEAFF
TRBJ2-7 NA TRBV29-1 NA TGCAGCGTTGAGGAGAATTCCTACGAGCAGTACTTC CSVEENSYEQYF
TRBJ2-7 NA TRBV6-4 TRBD2 TGTGCCAGCTTCTTACTAGCGGAGCACGACGAGCAGTACTTC CASFLLAEHDEQYF
TRBJ2-2 once TRBV2 NA TGTGCCAGCAGGCTAAGGGGGAGTGCCGGGGAGCTGTTTTTT CASRLRGSAGELFF
TRBJ1-1 NA TRBV13 NA TGTGCCAGCAGACATAAGGGGGGGGGCCCGGGATACACTGAAGCTTTCTTT CASRHKGGGPGYTEAFF
TRBJ1-4 NA TRBV6-1 NA TGTGCCAGCAGTGTCGAGATTAATGAAAAACTGTTTTTT CASSVEINEKLFF
TRBJ2-6 NA TRBV5-1 NA TGCGCCAGCAGCCCAAACATGGGCCCTGGGGCCAACGTCCTGACTTTC CASSPNMGPGANVLTF
TRBJ1-1 NA TRBV15 TRBD1 TGTGCCACCAGCAGGAACAGGGGGCCGGGGACTGAAGCTTTCTTT CATSRNRGPGTEAFF
TRBJ2-5 NA TRBV5-5 TRBD1 TGTGCCAGCAGCATAGCCCCCGGGACAGGGTTTCAAGAGACCCAGTACTTC CASSIAPGTGFQETQYF
TRBJ2-5 NA TRBV4-2 TRBD2 TGTGCCAGCAGCCAAAGCGGGGGAAGCCCAGTCCAAGAGACCCAGTACTTC CASSQSGGSPVQETQYF
TRBJ2-1 NA TRBV28 TRBD1 TGTGCCAGCATCGGGACAGGGAACTACAATGAGCAGTTCTTC CASIGTGNYNEQFF
TRBJ1-1 NA TRBV7-2 NA TGTGCCAGCAGCTTAGTAGTAGGGGTAAATAGTGGGACTGAAGCTTTCTTT CASSLVVGVNSGTEAFF
TRBJ2-7 NA TRBV5-6 TRBD1 TGTGCCAGTCGTGGGACAGGGAACTACGAGCAGTACTTC CASRGTGNYEQYF
TRBJ2-2 NA TRBV18 NA TGTGCCAGCTGCCCGGCAGGGTCCCTGATAAACACCGGGGAGCTGTTTTTT CASCPAGSLINTGELFF
TRBJ2-7 NA TRBV19 TRBD2 TGTGCCAGTAGTAGAATCCGGACTAGCGGGAGGGGAACCTACGAGCAGTACTTC CASSRIRTSGRGTYEQYF
TRBJ2-3 NA TRBV27 NA TGTGCCAGCAGTTTAAGGCCCGGCGGCTACGTCCCAGATACGCAGTATTTT CASSLRPGGYVPDTQYF
TRBJ2-2 NA TRBV4-1 TRBD1 TGCGCCAGCAGCCCCCATAGGACAGGGGACGGGGAGCTGTTTTTT CASSPHRTGDGELFF
TRBJ1-5 few TRBV19 TRBD1 TGTGCCAGCGACAGGGGAAATGTTCGAAATCAGCCCCAGCATTTT CASDRGNVRNQPQHF
TRBJ1-1 NA TRBV18 NA TGTGCCAGCTCACCAGCGGGCCACATGAACACTGAAGCTTTCTTT CASSPAGHMNTEAFF
TRBJ2-2 NA TRBV19 TRBD1 TGTGCCAGTATGGAACAGGGGTACACCGGGGAGCTGTTTTTT CASMEQGYTGELFF
TRBJ2-6 NA TRBV30 NA TGTGCCTGGAGTGCAGGGACAAGTGGGGCCAACGTCCTGACTTTC CAWSAGTSGANVLTF
TRBJ2-7 NA TRBV5-1 TRBD1 TGCGCCAGCAGCACAGACAGGGGGGCCCCCTACGAGCAGTACTTC CASSTDRGAPYEQYF
TRBJ2-2 NA TRBV6-5 NA TGTGCCAGCAGTTACACAGGGACCGGGGAGCTGTTTTTT CASSYTGTGELFF
TRBJ1-2 NA TRBV5-4 NA TGTGCCAGCAGCATGGACAGTTATGGCTACACCTTC CASSMDSYGYTF
TRBJ1-4 few TRBV19 NA TGTGCCAGTAGGAACAGCCCAACTAATGAAAAACTGTTTTTT CASRNSPTNEKLFF
TRBJ2-1 NA TRBV5-1 NA TGCGCCAGCAGCTTGGAGGGGCCTAACAATGAGCAGTTCTTC CASSLEGPNNEQFF
TRBJ2-7 NA TRBV2 TRBD2 TGTGCCAGCAGTGAAGCCTTACTAGCGATCTACGAGCAGTACTTC CASSEALLAIYEQYF